One sample yielded the 13 T cell receptor beta chains listed below, sequenced in a study of T cell responses to AZD1222 COVID-19 vaccine. TCRdb's copy holds only in-frame clones and misses some; the assay was immunoSEQ multiplex PCR. The data show tens of thousands of clones, 70% to 90% seen once. The material sequenced was peripheral blood, taken on day 0 of AZD1222 vaccination. The source is an adult in good health.

The chain has TRBV7-6 and TRBJ1-5; no definite D call. This CDR3 contains 14 residues. Between the trimmed V and J ends, which lost 1 base and 3 bases, there was a span of 7 bases. Germline V gene lookup returns CDR1 SGHVS and CDR2 FNYEAQ. The CDR3 DNA reads as TGTGCCAGCAGCTTAGGGACGGTCAATCAGCCCCAGCATTTT. This encodes CASSLGTVNQPQHF.

The chain recombines TRBV9 with TRBJ2-3; D possibly uses TRBD1 or TRBD2 (5 bases each). Trimming took 4 bases from V and 9 from J, leaving 18 bases between them. Per the germline V gene, CDR1 is SGDLS and CDR2 is YYNGEE. This CDR3 region has 14 residues. The CDR3: CASSWVGESGTQYF. CDR3 sequence (DNA): TGTGCCAGCAGCTGGGTTGGGGAGTCAGGGACGCAGTATTTT.

J is TRBJ1-2 and V is TRBV4-2, with D perhaps matching TRBD1 (5 bases). V lost 8 bases, J lost 6 bases, and 19 bases lay in between. Germline V gives CDR1 LGHNA, CDR2 YNFKEQ. This CDR3 is built from 14 residues. The CDR3 nucleotides read TGTGCCAGCCGCGGGAAGGGGACCCCGCATGGCTACACCTTC. Its translation is CASRGKGTPHGYTF.

The chain carries TRBV6-5 and TRBJ1-2; a possible D gene is TRBD1 (6 bases). Germline assignment: CDR1 MNHEY and CDR2 SVGAGI. V lost 8 bases, J lost 5 bases, and 12 bases lay in between. This CDR3 is 12 amino acids long. The CDR3 reads CASRGRIYGYTF. The DNA of the CDR3 is TGTGCCAGCCGGGGGCGGATTTATGGCTACACCTTC.

This clone occurred a few times. The genes are TRBV5-1 and TRBJ1-3, with D perhaps matching TRBD1 (6 bases). V lost 3 bases to trimming and J lost 0 bases, with 13 bases between them. Germline V gene lookup returns CDR1 SGHRS and CDR2 YFSETQ. The CDR3 runs 16 residues. This CDR3 is CASSWGQQGSGNTIYF. The CDR3 nucleotides read TGCGCCAGCAGCTGGGGGCAGCAGGGCTCTGGAAACACCATATATTTT.

The chain employs TRBV6-2 or TRBV6-3 and TRBJ2-7; D perhaps matches TRBD2 (5 bases). The CDR3 is 14 amino acids. The V end lost 4 bases, the J end lost 1 base, and 11 bases lay between the germline ends. Per the germline V gene, CDR1 is MNHEY and CDR2 is SVGEGT. The CDR3 DNA is TGTGCCAGCAGTTCCCCCCCGGGATCCTACGAGCAGTACTTC. It yields the protein CASSSPPGSYEQYF.

This rearrangement joins TRBV19 to TRBJ2-7; D might be TRBD2 (6 bases). This CDR3 is built from 16 residues. V lost 5 bases and J 1 base, leaving 18 bases between the germline ends. The germline gives CDR1 LNHDA, CDR2 SQIVND (reference sequence). CDR3 protein: CASSPRGGSLSYEQYF. As DNA, the CDR3 is TGTGCCAGTAGTCCTCGAGGAGGGTCCCTTTCCTACGAGCAGTACTTC. Full variable domain (outside the CDR3, taken from reference TRBV19 and TRBJ2-7): DGGITQSPKYLFRKEGQNVTLSCEQNLNHDAMYWYRQDPGQGLRLIYYSQIVNDFQKGDIAEGYSVSREKKESFPLTVTSAQKNPTAFYLCASSPRGGSLSYEQYFGPGTRLTVT.

V and J are TRBV7-6 and TRBJ2-1; the match to TRBD2 covers 12 bases. The germline V gene has CDR1 SGHVS and CDR2 FNYEAQ. Trimming at V came to 6 bases and at J to 4 bases, leaving 4 bases not matched to a gene. The CDR3 contains 15 residues. For the CDR3, the DNA is TGTGCCAGCAGTTCTAGCGGGGGGGTTTACAATGAGCAGTTCTTC. Residues: CASSSSGGVYNEQFF. Drawing the rest from reference TRBV7-6 and TRBJ2-1, the complete variable domain is GAGVSQSPRYKVTKRGQDVALRCDPISGHVSLYWYRQALGQGPEFLTYFNYEAQQDKSGLPNDRFSAERPEGSISTLTIQRTEQRDSAMYRCASSSSGGVYNEQFFGPGTRLTVL.

V gene TRBV29-1 combines with J gene TRBJ2-3; 9 nucleotides match TRBD2. With V trimmed by 6 bases and J by 2 bases, 6 bases remained unmatched. CDR3 length: 14 residues. From germline, CDR1 is SQVTM and CDR2 ANQGSEA. CDR3 protein: CSVRLAVSTDTQYF. The CDR3 nucleotides read TGCAGCGTAAGACTAGCGGTTTCCACAGATACGCAGTATTTT.

This clone was seen only a few times. The gene calls are TRBV3-1 (or the pseudogene TRBV3-2) and TRBJ1-1; TRBD1 might be the D (5 bases). Trimming removed 0 bases from V and 5 bases from J, with 10 bases in between. CDR1 is LGHDT, CDR2 YNNKEL, per germline (reference sequence). CDR3 length: 14 residues. CDR3: CASSQDLGGTEAFF. The CDR3 nucleotides read TGTGCCAGCAGCCAAGATCTGGGGGGGACTGAAGCTTTCTTT.

The chain combines TRBV19 with TRBJ1-1; possible D gene TRBD1, 5 bases. The CDR3 contains 14 residues. V shed 3 bases and J shed 3 bases, with 11 bases lying between them. Looked up from germline, CDR1 is LNHDA and CDR2 is SQIVND (reference sequence). The CDR3 nucleotides are TGTGCCAGTAGTATGGCGGCGACAGACACTGAAGCTTTCTTT. As protein: CASSMAATDTEAFF.

This chain connects TRBV7-6 to TRBJ1-2; weak D call: TRBD1 (6 bases). The CDR3 has 15 amino acids. V lost 5 bases to trimming and J lost 6 bases, with 19 bases between them. CDR1 SGHVS and CDR2 FNYEAQ come from the germline V gene. CDR3 in amino acids: CASSRLSLRGDGYTF. DNA of the CDR3: TGTGCCAGCAGCCGCCTATCCCTAAGGGGGGATGGCTACACCTTC.

The chain joins TRBV15 to TRBJ2-1, with D unclear. Looked up from germline, CDR1 is LNHNV and CDR2 is YYDKDF (reference sequence). The CDR3 is 14 residues long. Trimming left V 1 base short and J 5 bases short, with 9 bases between. The CDR3 protein is CATSRGGTDNEQFF. The DNA for the CDR3 is TGTGCCACCAGCAGAGGAGGAACAGACAATGAGCAGTTCTTC.